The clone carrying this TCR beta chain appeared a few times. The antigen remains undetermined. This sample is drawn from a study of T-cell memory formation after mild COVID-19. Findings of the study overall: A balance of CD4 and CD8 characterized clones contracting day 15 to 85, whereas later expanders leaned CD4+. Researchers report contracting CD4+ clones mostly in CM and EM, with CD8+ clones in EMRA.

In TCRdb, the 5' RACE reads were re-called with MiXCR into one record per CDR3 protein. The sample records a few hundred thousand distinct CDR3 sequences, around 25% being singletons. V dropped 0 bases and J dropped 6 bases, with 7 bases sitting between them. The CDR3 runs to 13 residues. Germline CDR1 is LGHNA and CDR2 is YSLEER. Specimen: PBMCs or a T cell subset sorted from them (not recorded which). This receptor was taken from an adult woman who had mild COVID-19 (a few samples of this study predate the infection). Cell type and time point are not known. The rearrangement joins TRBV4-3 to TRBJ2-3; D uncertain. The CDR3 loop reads CASSQDILDTQYF. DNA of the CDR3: TGCGCCAGCAGCCAAGATATTCTCGATACGCAGTATTTT.